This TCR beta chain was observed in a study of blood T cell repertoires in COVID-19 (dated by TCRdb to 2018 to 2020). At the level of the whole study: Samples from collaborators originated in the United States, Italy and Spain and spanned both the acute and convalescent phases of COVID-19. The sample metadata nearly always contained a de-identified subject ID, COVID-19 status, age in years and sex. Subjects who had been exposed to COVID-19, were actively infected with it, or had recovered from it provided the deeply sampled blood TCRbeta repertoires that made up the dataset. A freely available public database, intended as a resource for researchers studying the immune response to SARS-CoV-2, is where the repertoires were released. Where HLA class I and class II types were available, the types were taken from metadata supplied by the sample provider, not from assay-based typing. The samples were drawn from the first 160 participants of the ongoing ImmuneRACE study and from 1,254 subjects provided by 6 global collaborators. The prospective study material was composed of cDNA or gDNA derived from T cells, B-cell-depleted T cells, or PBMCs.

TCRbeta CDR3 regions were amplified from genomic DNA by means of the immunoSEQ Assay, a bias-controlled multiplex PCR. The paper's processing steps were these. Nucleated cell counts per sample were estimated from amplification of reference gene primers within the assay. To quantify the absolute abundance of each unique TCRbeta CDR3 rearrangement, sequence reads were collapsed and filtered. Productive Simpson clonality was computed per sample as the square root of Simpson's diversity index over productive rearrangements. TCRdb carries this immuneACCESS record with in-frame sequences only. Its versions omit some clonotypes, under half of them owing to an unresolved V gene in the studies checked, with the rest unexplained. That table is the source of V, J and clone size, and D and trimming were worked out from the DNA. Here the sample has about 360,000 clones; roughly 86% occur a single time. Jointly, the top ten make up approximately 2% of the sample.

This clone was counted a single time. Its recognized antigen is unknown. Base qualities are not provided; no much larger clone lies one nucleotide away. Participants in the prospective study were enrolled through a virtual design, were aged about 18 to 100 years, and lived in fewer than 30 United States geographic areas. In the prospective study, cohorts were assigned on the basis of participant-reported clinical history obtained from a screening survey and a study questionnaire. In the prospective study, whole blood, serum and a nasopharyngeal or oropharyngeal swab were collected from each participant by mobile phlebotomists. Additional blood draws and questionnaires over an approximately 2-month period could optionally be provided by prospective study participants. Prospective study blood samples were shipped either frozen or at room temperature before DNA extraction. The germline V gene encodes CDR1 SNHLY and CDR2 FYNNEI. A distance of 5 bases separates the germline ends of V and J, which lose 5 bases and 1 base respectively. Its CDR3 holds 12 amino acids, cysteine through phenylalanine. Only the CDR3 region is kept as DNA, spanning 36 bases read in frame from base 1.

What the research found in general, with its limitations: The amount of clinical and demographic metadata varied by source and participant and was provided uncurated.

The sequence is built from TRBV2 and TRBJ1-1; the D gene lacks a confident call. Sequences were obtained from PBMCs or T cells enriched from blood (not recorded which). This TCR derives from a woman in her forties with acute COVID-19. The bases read TGTGCCAGCAGTTCAGGGAACACTGAAGCTTTCTTT. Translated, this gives CASSSGNTEAFF. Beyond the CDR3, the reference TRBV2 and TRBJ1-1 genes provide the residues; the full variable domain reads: EPEVTQTPSHQVTQMGQEVILRCVPISNHLYFYWYRQILGQKVEFLVSFYNNEISEKSEIFDDQFSVERPDGSNFTLKIRSTKLEDSAMYFCASSSGNTEAFFGQGTRLTVV.